This T cell receptor (beta chain) was captured by sequencing in a study of T cells in Graves' hyperthyroidism and ophthalmopathy. Broader study findings: A median approximately 6.5 months before onset, the model predicted ophthalmopathy. Blood shared most expanded thyroid clonotypes above 0.001.

Authors of the study amplified TCR beta CDR3 regions from RNA transcripts. Using the HTBI primer set, a first-round RT-PCR was run on the TCR CDR3. Via MiXCR, TCRdb re-called the multiplex PCR reads, giving one row per CDR3 protein. The data contain under 450,000 distinct CDR3 sequences, roughly 12% of them singletons. Initially, at the first diagnosis of hyperthyroidism and before any ophthalmopathy symptoms, blood was sampled. From 9 to 10 ml of fresh peripheral blood, PBMCs were isolated. A remark on this clonotype: The antigen remains undetermined. This sequence may be a read error, since a much larger clone differs from it by one base.

CDR3 length equals 14 residues. The germline CDR1 and CDR2 sequences are MDHEN and SYDVKM. V is TRBV28 and J is TRBJ1-3; D is ambiguous. Material for sequencing was blood. The receptor comes from a man aged 30-40 years with Graves' hyperthyroidism that later progressed to Graves' ophthalmopathy. In DNA, the CDR3 is TGTGCCAGCAGCACGTTCTTTACTGGAACCACCATATATTTT. Amino acids: CASSTFFTGTTIYF.